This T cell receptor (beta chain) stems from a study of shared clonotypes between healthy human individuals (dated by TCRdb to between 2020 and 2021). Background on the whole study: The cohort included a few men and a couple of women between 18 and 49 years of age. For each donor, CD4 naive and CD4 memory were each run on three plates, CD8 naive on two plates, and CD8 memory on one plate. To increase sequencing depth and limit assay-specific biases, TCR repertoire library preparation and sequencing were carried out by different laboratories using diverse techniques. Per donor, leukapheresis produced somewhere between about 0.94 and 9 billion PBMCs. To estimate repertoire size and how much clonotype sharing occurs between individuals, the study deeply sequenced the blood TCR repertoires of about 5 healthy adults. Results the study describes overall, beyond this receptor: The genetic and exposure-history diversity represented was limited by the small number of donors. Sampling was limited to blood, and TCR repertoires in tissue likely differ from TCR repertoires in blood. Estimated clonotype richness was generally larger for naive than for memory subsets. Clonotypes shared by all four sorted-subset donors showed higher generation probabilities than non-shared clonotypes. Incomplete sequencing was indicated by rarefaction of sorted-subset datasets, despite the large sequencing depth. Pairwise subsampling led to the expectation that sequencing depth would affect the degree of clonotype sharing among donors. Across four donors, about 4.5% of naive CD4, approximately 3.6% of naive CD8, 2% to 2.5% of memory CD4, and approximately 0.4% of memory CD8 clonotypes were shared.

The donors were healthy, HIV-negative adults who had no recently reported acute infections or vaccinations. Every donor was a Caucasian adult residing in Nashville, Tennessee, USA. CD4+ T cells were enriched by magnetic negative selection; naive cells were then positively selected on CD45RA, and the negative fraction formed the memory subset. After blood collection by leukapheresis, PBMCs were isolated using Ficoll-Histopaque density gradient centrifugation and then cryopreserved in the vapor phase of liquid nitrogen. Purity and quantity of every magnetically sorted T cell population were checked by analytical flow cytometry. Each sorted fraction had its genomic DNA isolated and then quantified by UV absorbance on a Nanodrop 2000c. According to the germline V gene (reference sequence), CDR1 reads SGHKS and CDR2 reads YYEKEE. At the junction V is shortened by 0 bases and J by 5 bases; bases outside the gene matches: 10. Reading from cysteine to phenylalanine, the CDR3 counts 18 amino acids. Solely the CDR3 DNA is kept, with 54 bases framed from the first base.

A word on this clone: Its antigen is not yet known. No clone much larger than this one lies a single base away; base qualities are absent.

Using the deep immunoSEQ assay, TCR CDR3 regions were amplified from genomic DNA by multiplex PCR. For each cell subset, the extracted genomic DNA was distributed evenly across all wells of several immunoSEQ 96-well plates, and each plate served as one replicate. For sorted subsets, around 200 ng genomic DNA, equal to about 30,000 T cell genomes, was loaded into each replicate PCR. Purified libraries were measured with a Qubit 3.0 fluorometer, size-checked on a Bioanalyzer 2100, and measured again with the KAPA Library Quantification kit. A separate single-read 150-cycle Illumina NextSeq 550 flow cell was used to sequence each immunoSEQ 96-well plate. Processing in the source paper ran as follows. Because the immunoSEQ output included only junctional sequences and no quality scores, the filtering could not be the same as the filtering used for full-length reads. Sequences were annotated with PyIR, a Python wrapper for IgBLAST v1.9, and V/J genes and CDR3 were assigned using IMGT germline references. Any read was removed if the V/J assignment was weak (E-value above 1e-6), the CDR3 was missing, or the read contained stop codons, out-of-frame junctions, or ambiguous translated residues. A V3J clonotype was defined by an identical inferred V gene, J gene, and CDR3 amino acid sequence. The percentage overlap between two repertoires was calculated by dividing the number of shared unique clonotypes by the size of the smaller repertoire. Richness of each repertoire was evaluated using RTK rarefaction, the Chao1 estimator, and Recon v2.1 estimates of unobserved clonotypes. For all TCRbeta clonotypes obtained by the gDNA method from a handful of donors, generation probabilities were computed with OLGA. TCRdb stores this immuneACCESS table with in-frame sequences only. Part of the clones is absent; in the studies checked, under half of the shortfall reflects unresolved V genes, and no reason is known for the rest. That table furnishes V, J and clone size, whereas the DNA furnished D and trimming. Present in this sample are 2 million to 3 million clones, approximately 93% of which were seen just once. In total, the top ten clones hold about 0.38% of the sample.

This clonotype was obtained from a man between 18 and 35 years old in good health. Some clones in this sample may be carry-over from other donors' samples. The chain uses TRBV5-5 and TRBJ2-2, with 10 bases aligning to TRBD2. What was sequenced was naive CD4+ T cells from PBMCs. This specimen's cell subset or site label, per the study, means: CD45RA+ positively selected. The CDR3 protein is CASSLAGASGSPTGELFF. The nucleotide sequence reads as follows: TGTGCCAGCAGCTTGGCCGGGGCTAGCGGGAGTCCGACCGGGGAGCTGTTTTTT.